A selection of T cell receptor beta chains follows, all from one sample in a study of spatial heterogeneity in lung cancer. MiXCR, applied by TCRdb to the 5' RACE reads, yields one record per CDR3 protein. The sample has 15,000 to 20,000 distinct CDR3 sequences, around 6% seen once. Sequences were derived from lung tumor tissue, sampled at surgery. These receptors were taken from a female donor with early-stage non-small cell lung cancer. The CDR3 runs from the conserved cysteine through the conserved F or W. A D gene is named only where the DNA matches it firmly. Only some rows state a clone size, as once, few, many or a class for expanded clones.

J gene | D gene | clone size | V gene | CDR3 DNA | CDR3 protein
TRBJ2-5 | TRBD1 | many | TRBV28 | TGTGCCAGCAGTTTTGGGGGACAGCAAGAGACCCAGTACTTC | CASSFGGQQETQYF
TRBJ2-3 | - | many | TRBV20-1 | TGCAGTGCTAGAGCGAGTATGAGCACAGATACGCAGTATTTT | CSARASMSTDTQYF
TRBJ2-4 | - | - | TRBV7-2 | TGTGCCAGCACCGAAAGAGGGGCCAAAAACATTCAGTACTTC | CASTERGAKNIQYF
TRBJ1-1 | TRBD1 | medium-sized | TRBV2 | TGTGCCAGCAGCGTAAACACAGGGGGAACTGAAGCTTTCTTT | CASSVNTGGTEAFF
TRBJ2-1 | TRBD1 | - | TRBV7-8 | TGTGCCAGCAGCTTAAGGGACAGGCGGGAGCAGTTCTTC | CASSLRDRREQFF
TRBJ2-4 | TRBD2 | medium-sized | TRBV20-1 | TGCAGTAGATCTCCGGGACTAGCGGGAGTTGGATCCAAAAACATTCAGTACTTC | CSRSPGLAGVGSKNIQYF
TRBJ2-7 | TRBD2 | few | TRBV5-1 | TGCGCCAGCAGCTTGGTACTAGCGGGAGTGGTCGAGCAGTACTTC | CASSLVLAGVVEQYF
TRBJ2-5 | - | many | TRBV6-1 | TGTGCCAGTTACCCTAGGGCAGGAGGAGAGACCCAGTACTTC | CASYPRAGGETQYF
TRBJ2-5 | - | medium-sized | TRBV29-1 | TGCAGCGATCCAAGCCGACAGGTGGAAGCCCAAGAGACCCAGTACTTC | CSDPSRQVEAQETQYF
TRBJ2-4 | TRBD1 | medium-sized | TRBV27 | TGTGCCAGCTGGGACAGGGTGGCCAAAAACATTCAGTACTTC | CASWDRVAKNIQYF
TRBJ2-2 | - | few | TRBV28 | TGTGCCAGCAGTTTATATCCAGGAATGAACACCGGGGAGCTGTTTTTT | CASSLYPGMNTGELFF
TRBJ2-5 | - | - | TRBV5-1 | TGCGCCAGCAGCTTGGAAACGGAGACCCAGTACTTC | CASSLETETQYF
TRBJ2-1 | TRBD1 | medium-sized | TRBV5-1 | TGCGCCAGCAGCGTAGGGACAGGTACCTACAATGAGCAGTTCTTC | CASSVGTGTYNEQFF
TRBJ2-5 | TRBD1 | many | TRBV7-2 | TGTGCCAGCAGCTCCAACAGGGGGCGGGAGACCCAGTACTTC | CASSSNRGRETQYF
TRBJ2-7 | TRBD2 | medium-sized | TRBV4-2 | TGTGCCAGCAGCCACCATATAGGGACTAGCGGGAACGCGGCCTACGAGCAGTACTTC | CASSHHIGTSGNAAYEQYF
TRBJ2-7 | - | many | TRBV20-1 | TGCAGTGCTAGAAGGGTACAAGGACTCTACGAGCAGTACTTC | CSARRVQGLYEQYF
TRBJ2-2 | - | many | TRBV11-2 | TGTGCCAGCAGCTTACCTCTGTGGACCGGGGAGCTGTTTTTT | CASSLPLWTGELFF
TRBJ1-2 | - | few | TRBV14 | TGTGCCAGCAGCCAAGATACTAGAGGACGCAACTATGGCTACACCTTC | CASSQDTRGRNYGYTF
TRBJ2-1 | - | many | TRBV28 | TGTGCCAGCAGTTTTGGAACCCCGGGTCTCAAGTTCTTC | CASSFGTPGLKFF
TRBJ1-6 | - | few | TRBV2 | TGTGCCAGCAGACCCTGGTACCAAGCGACACCCCTCCACTTT | CASRPWYQATPLHF
TRBJ2-3 | - | many | TRBV18 | TGTGCCAGCCGAACGGCAGATACGCAGTATTTT | CASRTADTQYF
TRBJ2-7 | TRBD1 | many | TRBV27 | TGTGCCAGCAGTATCCGGACAGGGGGCTACGAGCAGTACTTC | CASSIRTGGYEQYF
TRBJ2-3 | TRBD2 | many | TRBV28 | TGTGCCAGCTGCCCGACTAGCGGGAGTATTCTGACAGATACGCAGTATTTT | CASCPTSGSILTDTQYF
TRBJ1-3 | - | many | TRBV14 | TGTGCCAGCAGCCAAGTATACAGGGCCTCTGGAAACACCATATATTTT | CASSQVYRASGNTIYF
TRBJ2-7 | - | many | TRBV6-5 | TGTGCCAGCAGCCCCCGGAGTAAGTCCCCCTACGAGCAGTACTTC | CASSPRSKSPYEQYF
TRBJ1-2 | - | - | TRBV7-2 | TGTGCCAGCGCTCCTCTAGGGGCTGGCTACACCTTC | CASAPLGAGYTF
TRBJ1-3 | - | many | TRBV12-3/TRBV12-4 | TGTGCCAGCAGTTTAAAGAGAGTGTCTGGAAACACCATATATTTT | CASSLKRVSGNTIYF
TRBJ2-7 | - | - | TRBV7-2 | TGTGCCAGCAGCCCGATGGCCGTCGGCGAGCAGTACTTC | CASSPMAVGEQYF
TRBJ1-5 | - | - | TRBV23-1 | TGCGCCAGCACCCCCCTAAGCGAGCCAGGCAATCAGCCCCAGCATTTT | CASTPLSEPGNQPQHF
TRBJ2-6 | - | few | TRBV7-3 | TGTGCCAGCCTCGCAGGCCCTGGGGCCAACGTCCTGACTTTC | CASLAGPGANVLTF
TRBJ1-1 | - | many | TRBV4-3 | TGCGCCAGCAGCCCACGGCAGACGAGCACTGAAGCTTTCTTT | CASSPRQTSTEAFF
TRBJ2-1 | TRBD2 | - | TRBV3-1 | TGTGCCAGCAGCCCCCATCCTAGCGGGAGGGCGGAGTTCTTC | CASSPHPSGRAEFF
TRBJ1-6 | - | medium-sized | TRBV7-9 | TGTGCCAGCAGCTCGGGCCAGGCTAATTCACCCCTCCACTTT | CASSSGQANSPLHF
TRBJ2-7 | - | many | TRBV11-2 | TGTGCCAGCAGCTTACAAACAGGTGATCTCTACGAGCAGTACTTC | CASSLQTGDLYEQYF
TRBJ1-3 | - | many | TRBV30 | TGTGCCTGGAGTGTAGGACTGACCACCATATATTTT | CAWSVGLTTIYF
TRBJ2-6 | TRBD1 | many | TRBV6-2/TRBV6-3 | TGTGCCAGCAGCTGGGGACAGGGCCGCTCTGGGGCCAACGTCCTGACTTTC | CASSWGQGRSGANVLTF
TRBJ2-7 | - | many | TRBV6-6 | TGTGCCAGCAGGCCGCCGGGGGAGTTCTCTTACGAGCAGTACTTC | CASRPPGEFSYEQYF
TRBJ2-1 | - | many | TRBV5-6 | TGTGCCAGCAGCTTGTACCAGACCAATGAGCAGTTCTTC | CASSLYQTNEQFF
TRBJ1-5 | - | - | TRBV11-2 | TGTGCCAGCAGCTTAGTGGGGAAGGGGCAGCCCCAGCATTTT | CASSLVGKGQPQHF
TRBJ1-4 | TRBD1 | many | TRBV5-6 | TGTGCCAGCAGCTTGAGGGGACAGCTAACGGCGGGTAATGAAAAACTGTTTTTT | CASSLRGQLTAGNEKLFF
TRBJ1-1 | TRBD1 | many | TRBV29-1 | TGCAGCGCTCAGGGGGCCGGTGAAGCTTTCTTT | CSAQGAGEAFF
TRBJ1-5 | - | many | TRBV28 | TGTGCCAGCAGCGGGTCTTTATATCAGCCCCAGCATTTT | CASSGSLYQPQHF
TRBJ1-2 | TRBD1 | - | TRBV28 | TGTGCCAGCAGTTTGGGACAGGGTTTTGGCTACACCTTC | CASSLGQGFGYTF
TRBJ1-6 | - | few | TRBV20-1 | TGCAGTGCGGAAGCCGGTAGTGGGCGGATTAATTCACCCCTCCACTTT | CSAEAGSGRINSPLHF
TRBJ2-5 | TRBD2 | many | TRBV20-1 | TGCAGTGCTACCAGTCCGGCTAGCGGGAATTTGGAGACCCAGTACTTC | CSATSPASGNLETQYF
TRBJ2-5 | - | - | TRBV5-4 | TGTGCCAGCAGCGTCGGACACCTCCAAGAGACCCAGTACTTC | CASSVGHLQETQYF
TRBJ2-3 | - | many | TRBV28 | TGTGCCAGCAGTTCAACAGGGAACGATGGCACAGATACGCAGTATTTT | CASSSTGNDGTDTQYF
TRBJ2-3 | - | many | TRBV7-9 | TGTGCCAGCAGCTTAACAGTATTCTTCACAGATACGCAGTATTTT | CASSLTVFFTDTQYF
TRBJ1-1 | - | - | TRBV7-8 | TGTGCCAGCTACCCAGAGACGGGGCGGACTGAAGCTTTCTTT | CASYPETGRTEAFF
TRBJ1-1 | TRBD1 | many | TRBV6-2/TRBV6-3 | TGTGCCAGCAACAGGGGGCCGGACACTGAAGCTTTCTTT | CASNRGPDTEAFF
TRBJ1-4 | - | medium-sized | TRBV6-1 | TGTGCCAGCAGTGAATGGGGGAAGAGTGAAAAACTGTTTTTT | CASSEWGKSEKLFF
TRBJ2-7 | - | - | TRBV10-3 | TGTGCCATCAGTGGAGGAACTTCCTACGAGCAGTACTTC | CAISGGTSYEQYF
TRBJ1-4 | TRBD1 | few | TRBV6-6 | TGTGCCAGCAGTCCCGGACAGGGGAGGACTAATGAAAAACTGTTTTTT | CASSPGQGRTNEKLFF